This entry features one T cell receptor beta chain sequence. Its matching antigen is unknown. Reverse transcription of 0.5 to 1 ug RNA was performed with random hexamers. An immunoSEQ multiplex PCR amplified TCR beta CDR3 over 54 Vbeta and 13 Jbeta. MiXCR was run by TCRdb on the immunoSEQ multiplex PCR reads, yielding one entry per CDR3 protein. The sample lists 180,000 or so distinct CDR3 sequences; approximately 96% were seen once. The data were taken from a study of CD8 T cells in Susac syndrome. The authors carried out high-throughput sequencing of TCR beta. They applied it to CD8+ and CD4+ T cells obtained from blood. Negative magnetic isolation gave CD8+ and CD4+ cells; FACS enriched CD8+ TEMRA. General observations from the study: The study conceded that its TCR sequencing and HLA analysis involved relatively few individuals.

Sequencing was performed on CD4+ T cells from PBMCs. This TCR came from a human donor in good health.

In DNA form, the CDR3 reads TGTGCCAGCAGAGGGGTTTTGGGAACTGAAGCTTTCTTT. It encodes CASRGVLGTEAFF. The chain is built from TRBV25-1 and TRBJ1-1, with D perhaps matching TRBD1 (5 bases). Germline assignment: CDR1 MGHDK and CDR2 SYGVNS. CDR3 size: 13 residues. V lost 6 bases, J lost 5 bases, and 13 bases lay in between.